What follows describes a single TCR beta chain. Antigen specificity is unknown. Germline V gene sequence: CDR1 KGHSH, CDR2 LQKENI. CDR3 size: 15 residues. These data originate in a study of T cells expressing NK-cell markers. Study-level points and caveats: The CD3+CD56-NKG2C+ fraction of a few donors was also led by these clonotypes.

TCRdb re-called the 5' RACE reads and catalogs CDR3 proteins one per entry, DNA excluded. The table counts 140,000 to 150,000 distinct CDR3 sequences; 10% to 15% lies in the top ten. The sequenced sample was blood T cells: a sorted CD56 or NKG2C T cell subset, CD4+ or CD8+ T cells, or bulk PBMC T cells (not recorded which). The source is a man aged 18 to 35 in good health. The V call is TRBV18, the J call TRBJ1-1; TCRdb's assignment of TRBD1 cannot be checked, as there is no DNA. This CDR3 reads CASSPNPGESTEAFF.